The present TCR beta chain was sequenced within a study of T cell repertoires in cytomegalovirus infection. Across the whole study: Matching HLA type, along with CMV infection, was indicated by public TCR beta signatures.

TCRdb re-derived calls from the reads in MiXCR, one entry per CDR3 protein. The sample has fewer than 550,000 distinct CDR3 sequences, about 15% seen once; the top ten hold about 24%. Study findings and constraints: Of the TCR beta families, the public ones yielded a cumulative frequency that identified carriers of CMV plus the relevant HLA. The response measured ex vivo was dominated by TCR beta clonotypes (HLA-C-restricted and CMV-specific).

As regards this clonotype: The target antigen is unknown.

This CDR3 has 15 amino acids. The V gene's germline CDR1 is ENHRY and CDR2 SYGVKD. Trimming took off 1 base at V and 5 bases at J, with 12 bases between the two ends. Sequencing was carried out using CD8+ T cells from PBMCs. V and J are TRBV10-3 and TRBJ2-1; the D is unclear. The source of this sequence is a human donor in good health (CMV status not recorded). Some clones in this sample may be carry-over from other donors' samples. CDR3 DNA: TGTGCCATCAGTGAGTTTGCAGACCCTGACAATGAGCAGTTCTTC. Its protein product is CAISEFADPDNEQFF.